The present entry profiles one T cell receptor (beta chain) with its context. This clone was recorded a few times. Its antigen has not been determined. It has no much larger one-base neighbor in the sample; base qualities were not kept. The data were obtained in a study of blood T cell repertoires in COVID-19 (dated by TCRdb to the early 2020s). Study-level background: Samples covering the acute and convalescent phases of COVID-19 were provided by collaborators in the United States, Italy and Spain. The prospective study material was composed of cDNA or gDNA derived from T cells, B-cell-depleted T cells, or PBMCs. The samples were drawn from the first 160 participants of the ongoing ImmuneRACE study and from more than 1,000 subjects provided by 6 global collaborators. The dataset comprised deeply sampled blood TCRbeta repertoires from subjects exposed to, actively infected with, or recovered from COVID-19. The repertoires were released in a freely available public database meant as a resource for research on the immune response to SARS-CoV-2. Where available, HLA class I and class II types were obtained from metadata supplied by the sample provider rather than from assay-based typing. Sample metadata almost always included a de-identified subject ID, COVID-19 status, age in years and sex. Study-level results and caveats: Clinical and demographic metadata were provided uncurated, with the amount varying by source and participant.

Including the terminal cysteine and phenylalanine, the CDR3 comprises 15 residues. This entry keeps only the CDR3 DNA: 45 bases, framed from base 1. The trim is 1 base for V and 2 bases for J, with a gap of 9 bases between the germline ends. Based on the germline V gene (reference sequence), the CDR1 and CDR2 sequences are LGHDT and YNNKEL. The collaborating institutions used their own protocols to collect whole blood in K2EDTA tubes. For TCRbeta analysis, collaborators shipped samples as frozen whole blood, isolated PBMCs, or DNA extracted from either of those sample types. TCRbeta CDR3 regions were amplified from genomic DNA by means of the immunoSEQ Assay, a bias-controlled multiplex PCR. The original pipeline was this. Within the assay, amplification of reference gene primers was used to estimate how many nucleated cells each sample contained. To quantify the absolute abundance of each unique TCRbeta CDR3 rearrangement, sequence reads were collapsed and filtered. For each sample, productive Simpson clonality was calculated by taking the square root of Simpson's diversity index across productive rearrangements. Held by TCRdb, this immuneACCESS table contains in-frame sequences only and omits some clones. Under half of the omission traces to an unresolved V gene where checked; the cause of the rest is unknown. That table furnishes V, J and clone size, whereas the DNA furnished D and trimming. This sample has 650,000 to 800,000 clones in its table, and about nine tenths of those were observed once. The leading ten clones occupy roughly 0.25% of the sample.

The V gene is TRBV3-1 (or the pseudogene TRBV3-2) and the J gene is TRBJ1-5; a weak D assignment points to TRBD1 (5 bases agree). The clonotype was recovered from a woman aged 18-29 years with acute or convalescent COVID-19. Material: peripheral blood. The DNA reads as follows: TGTGCCAGCAGCCAAGGGGGCACGGGCAATCAGCCCCAGCATTTT. It translates to CASSQGGTGNQPQHF.